This note documents a single T cell receptor (beta chain) sequence. V lost 7 bases and J lost 1, with 10 bases in between. This CDR3 is built from 13 residues. Per the germline V gene, CDR1 is SNHLY and CDR2 is FYNNEI. This entry comes from a study of cytomegalovirus exposure and HLA in healthy donors. The wider study: According to later analysis, the same platform produced the roughly 120 validation and under 750 first-cohort repertoires.

Profiling relied on immunoSEQ multiplex PCR, and the TCRdb table lists in-frame clones only, not all of them. The profile shows some 150,000 clones, less than 90% of them singletons. The chain has TRBV2 and TRBJ1-1; the D gene is possibly TRBD1 (6 bases). The sequenced sample consisted of PBMCs. The receptor was isolated from a woman aged 18 to 35 in good health and CMV-seropositive. CDR3 in amino acids: CASTPTGNTEAFF. The CDR3 DNA reads TGTGCCAGCACCCCGACAGGGAACACTGAAGCTTTCTTT.